Below are 20 T cell receptor beta chains sequenced from a single sample in a study of technical replicates of blood from a few donors. Some clones are missing from TCRdb's copy, which holds only in-frame ones; the method was immunoSEQ multiplex PCR. The table has 80,000 to 100,000 clones, just over 90% seen once. The material sequenced was T cells isolated from PBMCs. The receptors come from a human donor in good health.

The gene calls are TRBV10-1 and TRBJ2-3, with D maybe TRBD2 (5 bases). CDR3 length: 15 residues. CDR1 is WNHNN and CDR2 is SYGVQD in the germline V gene (reference sequence). V lost 3 bases and J lost 6, with 16 bases in between. CDR3: CASSDIPGIRDTQYF. CDR3 nucleotides: TGCGCCAGCAGTGATATTCCGGGGATTAGGGATACGCAGTATTTT.

The rearrangement joins TRBV28 to TRBJ2-1; unclear D gene. Germline V gene lookup returns CDR1 MDHEN and CDR2 SYDVKM. CDR3 size: 14 residues. The V and J ends lost 7 bases and 4 bases respectively, with 14 bases between them. CDR3 amino acids: CASTVSEPYNEQFF. CDR3 DNA: TGTGCCAGCACCGTAAGTGAGCCTTACAATGAGCAGTTCTTC.

V usage is TRBV15 and J usage is TRBJ2-3; D possibly corresponds to TRBD2 (5 bases). The germline gives CDR1 LNHNV, CDR2 YYDKDF (reference sequence). Trimming shortened V by 10 bases and J by 4 bases, and 21 bases separated the two germline ends. The CDR3 spans 15 residues. The CDR3 DNA reads as TGTGCCAGTGAGATGGCGGGTCTTGGCGCAGATACGCAGTATTTT. The encoded protein is CASEMAGLGADTQYF.

CDR3 in DNA: TGTGCCAGCAGTTCACTCGGGGCAGGGGCAGAAGACATTCAGTACTTC. It yields the protein CASSSLGAGAEDIQYF. V usage is TRBV27 and J usage is TRBJ2-4; D perhaps matches TRBD1 (6 bases). The CDR3 is 16 amino acids. From germline, CDR1 is MNHEY and CDR2 SMNVEV (reference sequence). Trimming removed 4 bases at V and 8 bases at J, with 21 bases between.

The chain recombines TRBV19 with TRBJ2-1, with 11 bases identical to TRBD1. CDR3 length: 14 amino acids. The V and J ends lost 7 bases and 7 bases, in that order; junction bases with no gene match: 6. Looked up from germline, CDR1 is LNHDA and CDR2 is SQIVND (reference sequence). The CDR3 bases are TGTGCCAGTATTAGGACAGGGGGCTTAAATGAGCAGTTCTTC. Translating gives CASIRTGGLNEQFF.

This sequence joins TRBV27 and TRBJ2-7, with 8 bases identical to TRBD1. Germline CDR1 is MNHEY and CDR2 is SMNVEV (reference sequence). The CDR3 is 16 amino acids. J lost 2 bases, V lost 5 bases, and 11 bases had no gene match. The CDR3 bases are TGTGCCAGCAGTCCACGACAGGGGTTAAGGGCCTACGAGCAGTACTTC. Protein: CASSPRQGLRAYEQYF.

The chain uses TRBV5-6 and TRBJ1-5, with D perhaps matching TRBD1 (5 bases). Germline CDR1 reads SGHDT; CDR2 reads YYEEEE. The CDR3 covers 16 residues. V was shortened by 2 bases and J by 4 bases, with 16 bases between the two germline ends. CDR3 loop: CASSFGVTRGNQPQHF. Written as DNA, the CDR3 is TGTGCCAGCAGCTTTGGCGTGACCCGGGGGAATCAGCCCCAGCATTTT.

This chain uses TRBV7-9 with TRBJ2-7, with 7 bases aligning to TRBD1. Germline lookup yields CDR1 SEHNR and CDR2 FQNEAQ (reference sequence). CDR3 length: 14 amino acids. Trimming cost V 5 bases and J 3 bases; bases outside gene matches: 7. CDR3 nucleotide sequence: TGTGCCAGCAGCCACCCGGGACAGTTCTACGAGCAGTACTTC. Translation: CASSHPGQFYEQYF.

V and J are TRBV6-5 and TRBJ1-2, with a weak D call TRBD1 (6 bases). The V and J ends lost 4 bases and 8 bases respectively, with 11 bases between them. CDR1 and CDR2 from the germline V gene are MNHEY and SVGAGI. The CDR3 is 12 residues long. This CDR3 reads CASSLTGLGYTF. CDR3 DNA: TGTGCCAGCAGTTTAACAGGGTTGGGCTACACCTTC.

The CDR3 DNA is TGCGCCAGCAGCTCAGGACAGGTTACTATGAACACTGAAGCTTTCTTT. The encoded protein is CASSSGQVTMNTEAFF. The chain uses TRBV5-1 and TRBJ1-1; TRBD1 matches at 7 bases. CDR3 size: 16 residues. Per the germline V gene, CDR1 is SGHRS and CDR2 is YFSETQ. With V trimmed by 3 bases and J by 0 bases, 8 bases remained unmatched.

The gene calls are TRBV7-9 and TRBJ2-7; D is ambiguous. The CDR3 is 15 amino acids. Trimming cost V 4 bases and J 4 bases, with 17 bases left between them. CDR1 SEHNR and CDR2 FQNEAQ come from the germline V gene (reference sequence). The CDR3 coding sequence is TGTGCCAGCAGCTACCTAGAATCGACTGCATACGAGCAGTACTTC. It specifies CASSYLESTAYEQYF.

The rearrangement links TRBV6-5 to TRBJ1-4; no firm D call. The V gene's germline CDR1 is MNHEY and CDR2 SVGAGI. The V gene lost 2 bases and the J gene lost 2 bases, with 9 bases spanning the gap. The CDR3 is made up of 15 amino acids. CDR3: CASSYETRTNEKLFF. CDR3 coding DNA: TGTGCCAGCAGTTACGAGACTAGGACTAATGAAAAACTGTTTTTT.

The genes are TRBV19 and TRBJ1-2; D is unclear. V dropped 3 bases and J dropped 6 bases, with 17 bases sitting between them. The V gene's germline CDR1 is LNHDA and CDR2 SQIVND (reference sequence). This CDR3 is 15 amino acids long. CDR3 sequence (DNA): TGTGCCAGTAGTATCGTCCGACTGCGAGCGAATGGCTACACCTTC. It encodes CASSIVRLRANGYTF.

The V gene is TRBV5-1, the J gene TRBJ2-1; 7 bases map to TRBD2. Unmatched junction bases numbered 6, after V lost 2 bases and J lost 4 bases. The CDR3 covers 15 residues. Per germline, CDR1 SGHRS and CDR2 YFSETQ. This chain's CDR3 is CASSFSRTRYNEQFF. The CDR3 nucleotides are TGCGCCAGCAGCTTCTCCCGGACTAGGTACAATGAGCAGTTCTTC.

The chain couples TRBV7-3 to TRBJ2-7; perhaps TRBD2 as D (6 bases). V lost 2 bases to trimming and J lost 6 bases, with 11 bases between them. Per the germline V gene, CDR1 is SGHTA and CDR2 is FQGTGA. The CDR3 contains 13 residues. CDR3 coding DNA: TGTGCCAGCAGCTTAGGGCCGCGGGGCGAGCAGTACTTC. Residues: CASSLGPRGEQYF.

The V gene is TRBV30, the J gene TRBJ1-1; 10 bases match TRBD1. The germline CDR1 and CDR2 sequences are GTSNPN and SVGIG (reference sequence). V dropped 5 bases and J dropped 5; count of bases not matched to a gene: 5. This CDR3 has 13 amino acids. CDR3 loop: CAWGGQGLTEAFF. As DNA, the CDR3 is TGTGCCTGGGGGGGACAGGGGCTGACTGAAGCTTTCTTT.

This chain links TRBV4-1 with TRBJ2-4; D gene uncertain. Trimming cost V 4 bases and J 0 bases, with 16 bases left between them. Germline V gives CDR1 MGHRA, CDR2 YSYEKL. This CDR3 has 17 residues. CDR3 bases: TGCGCCAGCAGCCTCTCACGAGCGCGAGAAGCCAAAAACATTCAGTACTTC. This sequence encodes CASSLSRAREAKNIQYF.

V is TRBV5-1 and J is TRBJ2-7; D may be TRBD1 (6 bases). Trimming took 4 bases from V and 3 from J, leaving 20 bases between them. In germline, CDR1 is SGHRS, CDR2 YFSETQ. This CDR3 has 16 residues. CDR3 sequence: CASSRVSTGFDYEQYF. CDR3 sequence (DNA): TGCGCCAGCAGCCGAGTAAGTACAGGGTTCGACTACGAGCAGTACTTC.

The V call is TRBV5-1, the J call TRBJ1-1; no reliable D call. CDR3 size: 12 residues. Trimming stripped 0 bases from V and 7 bases from J, with 7 bases between. Germline loops: CDR1 SGHRS, CDR2 YFSETQ. The chain's CDR3 is CASSLDSIEAFF. The DNA for the CDR3 is TGCGCCAGCAGCTTGGATTCTATTGAAGCTTTCTTT.

This rearrangement joins TRBV6-1 to TRBJ1-5; TRBD1 might be the D (6 bases). The CDR3 has 14 residues. Looked up from germline, CDR1 is MNHNS and CDR2 is SASEGT. The germline V and J ends were trimmed by 5 bases and 2 bases, with 10 bases remaining between them. DNA for the CDR3: TGTGCCAGCAGTACAGGGCTCGGCAATCAGCCCCAGCATTTT. It encodes CASSTGLGNQPQHF.